The clone carrying this T cell receptor beta chain turned up a few times. What it binds is not known. The data were obtained in a study of shared clonotypes between healthy human individuals. Germline V gene sequence: CDR1 GTSNPN, CDR2 SVGIG (reference sequence). Between the trimmed V and J ends, which lost 0 bases and 6 bases, there was a span of 15 bases. This CDR3 spans 15 amino acids. Study-level results: The study's rarefaction showed incomplete sorted-subset sequencing despite large depth. Non-shared clonotypes showed lower generation probabilities than clonotypes common to all four donors.

Execution of the assay was at deep level. Assay: immunoSEQ multiplex PCR; the TCRdb copy retains only in-frame clones and omits some. The sample has millions of clones, approximately 94% seen once. This sequence originates from a man between 18 and 35 years old in good health. Sequencing was performed on naive CD4+ T cells sorted from blood. The subset was: CD45RA+ positively selected. The chain recombines TRBV30 with TRBJ1-5; D is perhaps TRBD1 (6 bases). The CDR3 DNA reads as TGTGCCTGGAGTGTAGGCGTCGCAGGGGCTCAGCCCCAGCATTTT. Translating gives CAWSVGVAGAQPQHF.